This T cell receptor beta chain was captured in a study of T cells after yellow fever vaccination. TCRdb re-called the 5' RACE reads with MiXCR, one entry per CDR3 protein. The repertoire holds 100,000 to 150,000 distinct CDR3 sequences, with 15% as singletons. The sample here was CD8+ T cells sorted from PBMCs, taken 5 days after the yellow fever booster vaccination. The clonotype comes from a young man who received the YFV17D yellow fever vaccine.

For the CDR3, the DNA is TGTGCCATCAGTGAGGGGGCAGGGGTAAAGCCCCAGCATTTT. It codes for CAISEGAGVKPQHF. The chain has TRBV10-3 and TRBJ1-5; weak D call: TRBD1 (6 bases). CDR1 is ENHRY and CDR2 is SYGVKD in the germline V gene. The ends were cut back, 2 bases at V and 8 bases at J, with 13 bases in the middle. The CDR3 extends over 14 amino acids.